The rows below give T cell receptor beta chains drawn from one sample of a study of T cell changes during pregnancy in multiple sclerosis. Data came from immunoSEQ multiplex PCR; TCRdb stores just in-frame clones and leaves some out. Of around 72,000 clones in the sample, 90% to 95% were seen once. Sequencing used peripheral blood, obtained in the third trimester of pregnancy. The receptors shown here come from a female donor in good health, enrolled as a control in a pregnancy study. CDR3s include the opening cysteine and the closing phenylalanine or tryptophan. The D gene is left open where the match is weak. Clone sizes are given selectively: once, few, many, or a class where the clone is expanded.

cdr3_length	v_call	clone_size	j_call	d_call	cdr3_aa	cdr3_nt
15	TRBV6-5	-	TRBJ2-7	-	CASSYSKQGTYEQYF	TGTGCCAGCAGTTACTCGAAACAGGGAACCTACGAGCAGTACTTC
13	TRBV4-3	-	TRBJ2-1	-	CASSQLTSYEQFF	TGCGCCAGCAGCCAACTCACTAGTTATGAGCAGTTCTTC
15	TRBV27	-	TRBJ1-2	TRBD1	CASSLAGGINYGYTF	TGTGCCAGCAGTTTAGCAGGGGGCATAAACTATGGCTACACCTTC
13	TRBV7-9	-	TRBJ1-4	-	CASSLPVLEKLFF	TGTGCCAGCAGCTTACCTGTCCTAGAAAAACTGTTTTTT
14	TRBV7-9	-	TRBJ2-3	-	CASSFLGGTDTQYF	TGTGCCAGCAGCTTCCTAGGGGGCACAGATACGCAGTATTTT
17	TRBV4-1	-	TRBJ2-1	TRBD2	CASSQPPLAGNYNEQFF	TGCGCCAGCAGCCAACCCCCGCTAGCGGGAAACTACAATGAGCAGTTCTTC
15	TRBV4-2	-	TRBJ1-3	TRBD1	CASSPEDREGNTIYF	TGTGCCAGCAGCCCCGAGGACAGGGAAGGAAACACCATATATTTT
13	TRBV28	-	TRBJ1-4	TRBD1	CASRTGAREKLFF	TGTGCCAGCAGGACAGGGGCGCGGGAAAAACTGTTTTTT
13	TRBV29-1	-	TRBJ1-1	-	CSVEGHPNTEAFF	TGCAGCGTTGAGGGACACCCGAACACTGAAGCTTTCTTT
16	TRBV18	-	TRBJ1-5	TRBD1	CASSRTGTASNQPQHF	TGTGCCAGCTCACGTACCGGGACAGCAAGCAATCAGCCCCAGCATTTT
15	TRBV18	-	TRBJ1-6	-	CASSPRQNNNSPLHF	TGTGCCAGCTCACCGAGACAGAATAATAATTCACCCCTCCACTTT
12	TRBV6-1	few	TRBJ1-1	TRBD1	CATTRDRPSAFF	TGTGCCACTACGAGGGACAGACCTTCTGCTTTCTTT
16	TRBV27	once	TRBJ2-7	TRBD1	CASSLLGGQGPHEQYF	TGTGCCAGCAGTTTATTGGGGGGACAGGGTCCCCACGAGCAGTACTTC
16	TRBV7-8	-	TRBJ1-1	TRBD1	CASSLGDRGGNTEAFF	TGTGCCAGCAGCTTAGGGGACAGGGGGGGGAACACTGAAGCTTTCTTT
13	TRBV5-1	-	TRBJ1-6	-	CASSPTGQVPLHF	TGCGCCAGCAGCCCGACAGGCCAGGTTCCCCTCCACTTT
15	TRBV7-8	-	TRBJ2-7	TRBD2	CASMGGLAVSYEQYF	TGTGCCAGCATGGGGGGTCTAGCGGTCTCCTACGAGCAGTACTTC